Each of the 18 T cell receptor beta chains below was sequenced from the same sample in a study of T cell responses to AZD1222 COVID-19 vaccine. Assay: immunoSEQ multiplex PCR; the TCRdb copy retains only in-frame clones and omits some. The data contain some 99,000 clones, 88% of them singletons. The sequencing here drew on peripheral blood, taken on day 0 of AZD1222 vaccination. The receptors stem from an adult in good health.

The chain has TRBV19 and TRBJ1-1; D might be TRBD1 (6 bases). In germline, CDR1 is LNHDA, CDR2 SQIVND (reference sequence). This CDR3 contains 14 residues. V was clipped by 3 bases and J by 4 bases, with 12 bases between them. CDR3 coding DNA: TGTGCCAGTAGTATCCAGGGGCCCGGCACTGAAGCTTTCTTT. Protein sequence: CASSIQGPGTEAFF.

This clone was seen a handful of times. The genes are TRBV7-2 and TRBJ2-7; D remains ambiguous. The V end lost 4 bases, the J end lost 1 base, and 11 bases lay between the germline ends. Per the germline V gene, CDR1 is SGHTA and CDR2 is FQGNSA. The CDR3 runs 14 residues. CDR3 residues: CASSSLSASYEQYF. CDR3 nucleotide sequence: TGTGCCAGCAGCTCCTTGAGCGCTTCCTACGAGCAGTACTTC. Combining the CDR3 with reference TRBV7-2 and TRBJ2-7 gives the whole variable domain GAGVSQSPSNKVTEKGKDVELRCDPISGHTALYWYRQSLGQGLEFLIYFQGNSAPDKSGLPSDRFSAERTGGSVSTLTIQRTQQEDSAVYLCASSSLSASYEQYFGPGTRLTVT.

The chain employs TRBV25-1 and TRBJ2-1; D gene uncertain. Trimming took off 2 bases at V and 0 bases at J, with 11 bases between the two ends. There are 16 residues in the CDR3. The germline CDR1 and CDR2 sequences are MGHDK and SYGVNS. CDR3 nucleotide sequence: TGTGCCAGCAGTGAAAGTAGCTCCAGCTCCTACAATGAGCAGTTCTTC. It encodes CASSESSSSSYNEQFF.

The chain couples TRBV7-6 to TRBJ1-1; no reliable D call. Germline V CDR1 and CDR2: SGHVS, FNYEAQ. V lost 2 bases, J lost 7 bases, and 11 bases lay in between. The CDR3 totals 13 residues. The CDR3: CASSLLVTHEAFF. CDR3 nucleotides: TGTGCCAGCAGCTTATTGGTGACTCATGAAGCTTTCTTT.

The chain has TRBV28 and TRBJ1-1, with 7 bases fitting TRBD1. Trimming took 3 bases from V and 4 from J; bases not matched to a gene: 5. Germline loops: CDR1 MDHEN, CDR2 SYDVKM. This CDR3 region has 14 residues. CDR3 sequence (DNA): TGTGCCAGCAGTTTTCTAGACAGGGCCACTGAAGCTTTCTTT. Protein: CASSFLDRATEAFF.

This chain links TRBV27 with TRBJ2-2, with a weak D call TRBD2 (5 bases). Trimming shortened V by 6 bases and J by 6 bases, and 17 bases separated the two germline ends. Germline values: CDR1 MNHEY, CDR2 SMNVEV (reference sequence). The CDR3 loop spans 15 amino acids. CDR3 amino acids: CASRPRGAGPGELFF. The CDR3 DNA sequence: TGTGCCAGCAGACCTCGGGGAGCCGGGCCCGGGGAGCTGTTTTTT.

In its sample, this clone was seen a few times. The chain has TRBV21-1 and TRBJ2-1; TRBD1 is the table's D call, not checked against the DNA. TRBV21-1 constitutes a pseudogene. This CDR3 contains 15 residues. CDR3 coding DNA: TGTGCCAGCAGCAAACGGGGGACAGGTTACAATGAGCAGTTCTTC. It translates to CASSKRGTGYNEQFF.

This clone was seen only once. This sequence joins TRBV12-3 or TRBV12-4 and TRBJ1-1; no reliable D call. The ends were cut back, 6 bases at V and 0 bases at J, with 8 bases in the middle. The CDR3 runs 13 residues. In nucleotides, the CDR3 is TGTGCCAGCAGCCCTCAGTTGAACACTGAAGCTTTCTTT. Translation: CASSPQLNTEAFF.

The CDR3 is CASRYRDVTEAFF. CDR3 nucleotide sequence: TGTGCCAGCAGGTACCGGGACGTCACTGAAGCTTTCTTT. The V call is TRBV6-5, the J call TRBJ1-1; possibly TRBD1 for D (5 bases). Germline V gene data show CDR1 as MNHEY and CDR2 as SVGAGI. This CDR3 is built from 13 residues. The V end was cut by 6 bases, the J end by 4 bases, with 12 bases between.

The chain employs TRBV9 and TRBJ1-4; TRBD1 agrees at 12 bases. The CDR3 has 19 amino acids. J lost 1 base, V lost 0 bases, and 7 bases had no gene match. Germline CDR1 and CDR2: SGDLS and YYNGEE. The chain's CDR3 is CASSVAGTGGLGTNEKLFF. For the CDR3, the DNA is TGTGCCAGCAGCGTAGCCGGGACAGGGGGCTTGGGAACTAATGAAAAACTGTTTTTT.

V and J are TRBV6-2 or TRBV6-3 and TRBJ1-5, with no clear D. With 4 bases removed from V and 6 bases from J, the gap between germline ends came to 7 bases. Germline V gives CDR1 MNHEY, CDR2 SVGEGT. The CDR3 covers 12 residues. The CDR3, as DNA: TGTGCCAGCAGTTGGCCGGGTCAGCCCCAGCATTTT. It encodes CASSWPGQPQHF.

There are a few counts of this clone. The chain couples TRBV5-4 to TRBJ2-3; D call uncertain. Germline CDR1 SGHNT, CDR2 YYREEE (reference sequence). Trimming shortened V by 6 bases and J by 6 bases, and 17 bases separated the two germline ends. The CDR3 consists of 14 residues. The CDR3 DNA reads as TGTGCCAGCACCCTACACGGCGGAATGGATACGCAGTATTTT. This codes for CASTLHGGMDTQYF.

The chain has TRBV27 and TRBJ1-2; a possible D gene is TRBD1 (6 bases). CDR3 length: 16 amino acids. The germline gives CDR1 MNHEY, CDR2 SMNVEV (reference sequence). Trimming left V 5 bases short and J 6 bases short, with 22 bases between. The DNA for the CDR3 is TGTGCCAGCAGTCTACCCCTCGGGAGGGGGGTAGATGGCTACACCTTC. Its protein product is CASSLPLGRGVDGYTF.

Only one count was recorded for this clone. The gene calls are TRBV7-2 and TRBJ2-7, with 9 bases matching TRBD2. The length of the CDR3 is 14 residues. Germline trimming cut 2 bases from V and 7 bases from J; bases unmatched to any gene: 6. Germline values: CDR1 SGHTA, CDR2 FQGNSA. The CDR3 nucleotides are TGTGCCAGCAGCTTAAAGATAGCGGGAGTGGAGCAGTACGTC. Protein product: CASSLKIAGVEQYV.

This clone appeared once. V gene TRBV6-5 combines with J gene TRBJ2-3, with 9 bases that match TRBD1. With 7 bases clipped from V and 4 bases from J, the junction kept 6 bases outside the gene matches. CDR1 is MNHEY and CDR2 is SVGAGI in the germline V gene. There are 14 residues in the CDR3. This CDR3 is CASNNRGLADTQYF. CDR3 DNA: TGTGCCAGCAACAACAGGGGGCTGGCAGATACGCAGTATTTT.

The rearrangement joins TRBV5-1 to TRBJ2-7; 7 bases align to TRBD2. With 0 bases clipped from V and 3 bases from J, the junction kept 6 bases outside the gene matches. CDR1 SGHRS and CDR2 YFSETQ come from the germline V gene. The CDR3 loop spans 15 amino acids. DNA for the CDR3: TGCGCCAGCAGCTTGGAAACGGGGGGATTCTACGAGCAGTACTTC. Its translation is CASSLETGGFYEQYF.

J is TRBJ2-1 and V is TRBV6-2 or TRBV6-3; no definite D call. In germline, CDR1 is MNHEY, CDR2 SVGEGT. V lost 6 bases and J 5 bases, leaving 11 bases between the germline ends. The CDR3 runs to 13 residues. The CDR3 DNA is TGTGCCAGCAGCCCGATGGCAGACAATGAGCAGTTCTTC. Encoded protein: CASSPMADNEQFF.

The rearrangement joins TRBV4-1 to TRBJ2-3; D is ambiguous. In germline, CDR1 is MGHRA, CDR2 YSYEKL. The V gene lost 0 bases and the J gene lost 4 bases, with 11 bases spanning the gap. The CDR3 totals 15 residues. The DNA for the CDR3 is TGCGCCAGCAGCCAAGAGTTGCGCGGCCCAGATACGCAGTATTTT. It encodes CASSQELRGPDTQYF.